This TCR beta chain was captured in a study of T cell changes during pregnancy in multiple sclerosis. The CDR3 has 14 amino acids. Per germline, CDR1 SGHRS and CDR2 YFSETQ. Trimming cost V 5 bases and J 3 bases; bases outside gene matches: 4. This clone was detected a few times. The protocol was immunoSEQ multiplex PCR, while the TCRdb copy is restricted to in-frame clones and leaves out a portion. The data contain 100,000 or so clones, 93% of them seen just once; the ten biggest clones take up 0.99%. The TCR comes from a female donor with multiple sclerosis, enrolled in a pregnancy study. This material consisted of peripheral blood, taken after pregnancy. The chain recombines TRBV5-1 with TRBJ1-3; 8 nucleotides line up with TRBD1. The DNA of the CDR3 is TGCGCCAGCAGTCCGACAGGGGTTGGAAACACCATATATTTT. As protein: CASSPTGVGNTIYF. Full variable domain (remainder filled in from reference TRBV5-1 and TRBJ1-3): KAGVTQTPRYLIKTRGQQVTLSCSPISGHRSVSWYQQTPGQGLQFLFEYFSETQRNKGNFPGRFSGRQFSNSRSEMNVSTLELGDSALYLCASSPTGVGNTIYFGEGSWLTVV.